This is a list of T cell receptor beta chains from one sample in a study of cytomegalovirus exposure and HLA in healthy donors. Only in-frame clones appear in the TCRdb table, and some are missing; sequencing was by immunoSEQ multiplex PCR. The sample lists more than 200,000 clones; about three quarters were seen once. The sequencing sample was made of PBMCs. Receptors were obtained from a man aged 35 to 55 in good health and CMV-seronegative. CDR3s include the opening cysteine and the closing phenylalanine or tryptophan. The D gene is left open where the match is weak.

len: 13; j_gene: TRBJ2-7; d_gene: TRBD2; v_gene: TRBV6-6; CDR3aa: CASSKRESYEQYF; CDR3nt: TGTGCCAGCAGTAAGCGGGAAAGCTACGAGCAGTACTTC
len: 17; j_gene: TRBJ2-3; d_gene: TRBD2; v_gene: TRBV4-2; CDR3aa: CASSQELASGGQDTQYF; CDR3nt: TGTGCCAGCAGCCAAGAGTTGGCTAGCGGGGGACAAGATACGCAGTATTTT
len: 12; j_gene: TRBJ1-1; d_gene: NA; v_gene: TRBV6-5; CDR3aa: CASQFRGTEAFF; CDR3nt: TGTGCCAGCCAATTCCGGGGCACTGAAGCTTTCTTT
len: 15; j_gene: TRBJ1-3; d_gene: TRBD1; v_gene: TRBV9; CDR3aa: CASSTSGTGINTIYF; CDR3nt: TGTGCCAGCAGCACTTCCGGGACAGGGATAAACACCATATATTTT
len: 17; j_gene: TRBJ1-1; d_gene: TRBD1; v_gene: TRBV27; CDR3aa: CASSSRQGLEGNTEAFF; CDR3nt: TGTGCCAGCAGTTCGCGACAGGGCTTGGAAGGGAACACTGAAGCTTTCTTT
len: 15; j_gene: TRBJ2-1; d_gene: TRBD2; v_gene: TRBV9; CDR3aa: CASSLGTSAYNEQFF; CDR3nt: TGTGCCAGCAGCCTCGGGACTAGCGCCTACAATGAGCAGTTCTTC
len: 13; j_gene: TRBJ1-1; d_gene: NA; v_gene: TRBV11-2; CDR3aa: CASSSYGRTEAFF; CDR3nt: TGTGCCAGCAGCTCTTACGGGAGAACTGAAGCTTTCTTT
len: 15; j_gene: TRBJ2-5; d_gene: NA; v_gene: TRBV28; CDR3aa: CASSLTPDRQETQYF; CDR3nt: TGTGCCAGCAGTTTAACCCCTGACAGGCAAGAGACCCAGTACTTC
len: 18; j_gene: TRBJ2-7; d_gene: NA; v_gene: TRBV12-2; CDR3aa: CASRLEAGGASGSYEQYF; CDR3nt: TGTGCAAGTCGCTTAGAGGCCGGTGGGGCTAGCGGGAGCTACGAGCAGTACTTC
len: 17; j_gene: TRBJ1-3; d_gene: TRBD1; v_gene: TRBV7-9; CDR3aa: CASSLAPPGGLGNTIYF; CDR3nt: TGTGCCAGCAGCTTAGCTCCGCCAGGGGGCCTCGGGAACACCATATATTTT
len: 15; j_gene: TRBJ1-4; d_gene: NA; v_gene: TRBV6-6; CDR3aa: CASSRQGTTNEKLFF; CDR3nt: TGTGCCAGCAGCCGCCAGGGTACAACTAATGAAAAACTGTTTTTT
len: 14; j_gene: TRBJ1-5; d_gene: NA; v_gene: TRBV19; CDR3aa: CASNFDRFNQPQHF; CDR3nt: TGTGCCAGTAATTTCGACAGATTTAATCAGCCCCAGCATTTT